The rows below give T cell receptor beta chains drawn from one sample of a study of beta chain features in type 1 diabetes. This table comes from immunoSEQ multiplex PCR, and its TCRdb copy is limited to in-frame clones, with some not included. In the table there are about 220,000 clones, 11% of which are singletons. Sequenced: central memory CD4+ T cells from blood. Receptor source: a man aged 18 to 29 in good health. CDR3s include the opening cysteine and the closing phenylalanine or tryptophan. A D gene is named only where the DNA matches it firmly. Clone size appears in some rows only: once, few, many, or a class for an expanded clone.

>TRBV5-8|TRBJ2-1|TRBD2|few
CASSPLAGAKDEQFF
TGTGCCAGCAGCCCCCTAGCGGGAGCTAAGGATGAGCAGTTCTTC
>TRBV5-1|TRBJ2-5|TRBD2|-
CASNPREGTQYF
TGCGCCAGCAACCCGAGGGAGGGGACCCAGTACTTC
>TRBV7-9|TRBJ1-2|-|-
CASSSSGRDLYGYTF
TGTGCCAGCAGCTCGTCGGGGCGGGACCTCTATGGCTACACCTTC
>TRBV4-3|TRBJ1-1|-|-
CASSQEWRAGKLKRNTEAFF
TGCGCCAGCAGCCAAGAGTGGAGGGCGGGAAAGCTGAAGAGGAACACTGAAGCTTTCTTT
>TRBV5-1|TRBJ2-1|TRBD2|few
CASSLLAGVSEQFF
TGCGCCAGCAGCCTACTAGCGGGAGTTAGTGAGCAGTTCTTC
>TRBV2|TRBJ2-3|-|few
CASTPGAFTDTQYF
TGTGCCAGCACACCGGGAGCTTTCACAGATACGCAGTATTTT
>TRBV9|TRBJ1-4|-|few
CASSVVPPGGNEKLFF
TGTGCCAGCAGCGTAGTACCCCCGGGCGGTAATGAAAAACTGTTTTTT
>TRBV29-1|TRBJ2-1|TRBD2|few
CSVGLAGPSSYNEQFF
TGCAGCGTGGGACTAGCGGGGCCAAGCTCCTACAATGAGCAGTTCTTC
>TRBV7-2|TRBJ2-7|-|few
CASSSLGEQYF
TGTGCCAGCAGCTCACTAGGCGAGCAGTACTTC
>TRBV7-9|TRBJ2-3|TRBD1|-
CASSPDRAADTQYF
TGTGCCAGCAGCCCGGACAGGGCAGCAGATACGCAGTATTTT
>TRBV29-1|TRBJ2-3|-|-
CSVVRQTDTQYF
TGCAGCGTTGTTCGACAGACAGATACGCAGTATTTT
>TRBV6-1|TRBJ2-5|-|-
CASSEALRDPGETQYF
TGTGCCAGCAGTGAAGCGCTTCGGGACCCTGGGGAGACCCAGTACTTC
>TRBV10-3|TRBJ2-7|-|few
CAISESGPAYEQYF
TGTGCCATCAGTGAGTCAGGGCCCGCCTACGAGCAGTACTTC
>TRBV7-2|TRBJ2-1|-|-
CASSLSNEQFF
TGTGCCAGCAGCTTATCCAATGAGCAGTTCTTC
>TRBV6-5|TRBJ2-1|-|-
CASRVKADNEQFF
TGTGCCAGCAGAGTTAAGGCGGACAATGAGCAGTTCTTC
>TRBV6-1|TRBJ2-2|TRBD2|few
CASSEPSGLNTGELFF
TGTGCCAGCAGTGAACCTAGCGGCCTAAACACCGGGGAGCTGTTTTTT
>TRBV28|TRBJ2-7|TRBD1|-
CASRPYRGGGSYEQYF
TGTGCCAGCAGGCCCTACAGGGGTGGGGGCTCCTACGAGCAGTACTTC
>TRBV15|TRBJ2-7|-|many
CATSRVGGLTHEQYF
TGTGCCACCAGCAGAGTGGGCGGGCTGACCCACGAGCAGTACTTC
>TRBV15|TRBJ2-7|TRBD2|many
CATSDSGRVLYEQYF
TGTGCCACCAGCGATAGCGGGAGAGTCCTATACGAGCAGTACTTC
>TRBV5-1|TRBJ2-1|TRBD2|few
CASGETSGSENEQFF
TGCGCCAGCGGCGAGACTAGCGGGAGTGAAAATGAGCAGTTCTTC
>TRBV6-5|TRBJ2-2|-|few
CASSYRGPTGELFF
TGTGCCAGCAGTTACCGCGGACCGACCGGGGAGCTGTTTTTT
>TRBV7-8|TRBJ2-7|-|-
CASNRDRSSYEQYF
TGTGCCAGCAACCGGGACCGAAGCTCCTACGAGCAGTACTTC
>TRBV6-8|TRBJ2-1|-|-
CASSELRPGEQFF
TGTGCCAGCAGTGAGCTTAGACCCGGTGAGCAGTTCTTC
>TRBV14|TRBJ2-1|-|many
CASSQAEGRIEQFF
TGTGCCAGCAGCCAAGCGGAGGGGCGGATTGAGCAGTTCTTC
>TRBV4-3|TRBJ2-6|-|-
CASSQDISGANVLTF
TGCGCCAGCAGCCAAGATATCTCTGGGGCCAACGTCCTGACTTTC
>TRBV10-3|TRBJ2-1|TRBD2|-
CAISAKGTSGSNEQFF
TGTGCCATCAGTGCCAAGGGAACTAGCGGGTCCAATGAGCAGTTCTTC
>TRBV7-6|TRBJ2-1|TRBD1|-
CASSLYGTGNEKQFF
TGTGCCAGCAGCTTATACGGGACAGGCAACGAGAAGCAGTTCTTC
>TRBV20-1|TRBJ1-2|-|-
CSARRNYGYTF
TGCAGTGCCAGACGTAACTATGGCTACACCTTC